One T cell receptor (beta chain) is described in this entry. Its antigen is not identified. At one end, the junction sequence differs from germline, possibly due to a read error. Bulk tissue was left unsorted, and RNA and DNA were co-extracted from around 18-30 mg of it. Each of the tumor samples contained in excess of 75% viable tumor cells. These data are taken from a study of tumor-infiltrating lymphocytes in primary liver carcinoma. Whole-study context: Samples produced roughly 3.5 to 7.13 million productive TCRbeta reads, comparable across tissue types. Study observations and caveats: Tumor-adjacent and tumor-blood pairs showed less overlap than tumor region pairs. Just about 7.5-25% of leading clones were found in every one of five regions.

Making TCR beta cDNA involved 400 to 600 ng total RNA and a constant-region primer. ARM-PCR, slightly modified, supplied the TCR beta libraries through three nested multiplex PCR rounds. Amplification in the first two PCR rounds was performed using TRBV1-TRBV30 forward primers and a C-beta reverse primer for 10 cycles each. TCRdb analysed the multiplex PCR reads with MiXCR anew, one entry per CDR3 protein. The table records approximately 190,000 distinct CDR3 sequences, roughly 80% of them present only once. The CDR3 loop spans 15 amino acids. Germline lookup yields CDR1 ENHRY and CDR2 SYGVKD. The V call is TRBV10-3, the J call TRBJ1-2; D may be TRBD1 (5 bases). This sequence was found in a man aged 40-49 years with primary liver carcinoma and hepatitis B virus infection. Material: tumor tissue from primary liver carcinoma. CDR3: CVISESWGNNYGYTF. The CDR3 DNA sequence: TGTGTCATCAGTGAGTCGTGGGGGAATAACTATGGCTACACCTTC.